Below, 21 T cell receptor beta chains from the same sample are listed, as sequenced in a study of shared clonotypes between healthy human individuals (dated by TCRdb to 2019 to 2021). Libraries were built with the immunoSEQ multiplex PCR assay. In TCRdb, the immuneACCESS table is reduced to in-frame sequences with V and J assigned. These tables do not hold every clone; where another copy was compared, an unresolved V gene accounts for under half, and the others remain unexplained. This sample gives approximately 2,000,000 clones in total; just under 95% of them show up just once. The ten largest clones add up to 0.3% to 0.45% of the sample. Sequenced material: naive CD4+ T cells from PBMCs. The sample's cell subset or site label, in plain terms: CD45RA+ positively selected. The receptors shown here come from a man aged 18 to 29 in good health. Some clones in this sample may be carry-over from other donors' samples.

The CDR3 DNA follows: TGTGCCAGCAGCTCCGTAGTAATGATGGCCGGCTACACCTTC. Amino acids: CASSSVVMMAGYTF. V is TRBV5-8 and J is TRBJ1-2, with D unresolved. Germline CDR1 SGHTS, CDR2 YDEGEE. Trimming left V 3 bases short and J 8 bases short, with 17 bases between. The CDR3 loop spans 14 amino acids.

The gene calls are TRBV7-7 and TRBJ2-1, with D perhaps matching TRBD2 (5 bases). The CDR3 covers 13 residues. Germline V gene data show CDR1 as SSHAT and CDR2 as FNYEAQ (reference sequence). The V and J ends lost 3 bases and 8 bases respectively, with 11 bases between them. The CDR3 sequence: CASSLSSAHEQFF. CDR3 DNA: TGTGCCAGCAGCTTGAGTAGCGCCCATGAGCAGTTCTTC.

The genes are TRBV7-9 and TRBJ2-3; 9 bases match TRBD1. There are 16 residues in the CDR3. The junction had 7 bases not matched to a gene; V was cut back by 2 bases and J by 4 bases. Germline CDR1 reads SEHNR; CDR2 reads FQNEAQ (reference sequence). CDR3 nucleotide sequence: TGTGCCAGCAGCTTATGGGGGACAGGGAGCGCAGATACGCAGTATTTT. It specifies CASSLWGTGSADTQYF.

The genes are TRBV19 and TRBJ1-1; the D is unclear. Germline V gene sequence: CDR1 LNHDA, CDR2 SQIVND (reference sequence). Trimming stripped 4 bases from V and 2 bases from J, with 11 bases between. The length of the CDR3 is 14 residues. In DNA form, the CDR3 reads TGTGCCAGTAGTACGATCGGGCCTAACACTGAAGCTTTCTTT. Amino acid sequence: CASSTIGPNTEAFF.

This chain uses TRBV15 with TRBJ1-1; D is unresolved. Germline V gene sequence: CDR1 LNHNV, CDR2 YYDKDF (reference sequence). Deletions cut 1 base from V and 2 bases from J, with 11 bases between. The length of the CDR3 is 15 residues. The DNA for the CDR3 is TGTGCCACCAGCAGAGGGGGTGGCACCAACACTGAAGCTTTCTTT. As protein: CATSRGGGTNTEAFF.

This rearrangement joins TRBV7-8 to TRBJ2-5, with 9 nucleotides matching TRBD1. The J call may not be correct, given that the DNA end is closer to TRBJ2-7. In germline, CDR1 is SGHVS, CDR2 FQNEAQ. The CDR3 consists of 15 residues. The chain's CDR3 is CASSSTGGPSYEQYF. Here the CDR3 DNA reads TGTGCCAGCAGCTCCACAGGGGGCCCCTCCTACGAGCAGTACTTC.

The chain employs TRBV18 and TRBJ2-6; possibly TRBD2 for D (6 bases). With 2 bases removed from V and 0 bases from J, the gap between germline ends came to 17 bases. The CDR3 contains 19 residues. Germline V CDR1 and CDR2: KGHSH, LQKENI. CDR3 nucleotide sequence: TGTGCCAGCTCACCAAACCCCGGAGGGGTCTTCTCTGGGGCCAACGTCCTGACTTTC. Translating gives CASSPNPGGVFSGANVLTF.

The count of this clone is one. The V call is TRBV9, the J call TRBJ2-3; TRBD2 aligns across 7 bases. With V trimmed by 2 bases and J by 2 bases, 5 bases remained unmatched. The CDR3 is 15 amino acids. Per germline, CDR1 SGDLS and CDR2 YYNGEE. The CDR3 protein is CASSVNSGLTDTQYF. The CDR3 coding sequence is TGTGCCAGCAGCGTGAATAGCGGGCTCACAGATACGCAGTATTTT. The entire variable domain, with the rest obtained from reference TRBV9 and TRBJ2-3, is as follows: DSGVTQTPKHLITATGQRVTLRCSPRSGDLSVYWYQQSLDQGLQFLIQYYNGEERAKGNILERFSAQQFPDLHSELNLSSLELGDSALYFCASSVNSGLTDTQYFGPGTRLTVL.

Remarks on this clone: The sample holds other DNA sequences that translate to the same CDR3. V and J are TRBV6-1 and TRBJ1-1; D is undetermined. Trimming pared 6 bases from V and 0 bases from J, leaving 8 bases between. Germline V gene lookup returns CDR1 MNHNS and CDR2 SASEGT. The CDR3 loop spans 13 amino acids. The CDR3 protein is CASSVAVNTEAFF. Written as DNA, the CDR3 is TGTGCCAGCAGCGTGGCGGTGAACACTGAAGCTTTCTTT.

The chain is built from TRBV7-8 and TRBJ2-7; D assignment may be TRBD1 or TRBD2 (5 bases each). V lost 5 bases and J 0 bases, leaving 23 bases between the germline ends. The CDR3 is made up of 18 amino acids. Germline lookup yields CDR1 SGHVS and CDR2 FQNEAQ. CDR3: CASSPEGPRQAFSYEQYF. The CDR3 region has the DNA TGTGCCAGCAGCCCAGAGGGACCACGGCAGGCCTTCTCCTACGAGCAGTACTTC.

CDR3: CASSPPDRMNTEAFF. The CDR3 DNA sequence: TGCGCCAGCAGCCCCCCCGACAGGATGAACACTGAAGCTTTCTTT. V is TRBV4-1 and J is TRBJ1-1, with D possibly being TRBD1 (6 bases). Trimming cost V 4 bases and J 0 bases, with 12 bases left between them. The CDR3 runs 15 residues. Germline-derived CDR1 and CDR2 are MGHRA and YSYEKL.

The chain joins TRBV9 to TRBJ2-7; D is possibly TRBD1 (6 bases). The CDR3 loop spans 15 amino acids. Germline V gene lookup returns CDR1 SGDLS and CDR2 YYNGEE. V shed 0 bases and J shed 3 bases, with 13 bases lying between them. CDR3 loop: CASSVATGQLYEQYF. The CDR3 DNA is TGTGCCAGCAGCGTAGCTACAGGACAGCTCTACGAGCAGTACTTC. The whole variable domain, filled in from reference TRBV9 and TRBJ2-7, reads DSGVTQTPKHLITATGQRVTLRCSPRSGDLSVYWYQQSLDQGLQFLIQYYNGEERAKGNILERFSAQQFPDLHSELNLSSLELGDSALYFCASSVATGQLYEQYFGPGTRLTVT.

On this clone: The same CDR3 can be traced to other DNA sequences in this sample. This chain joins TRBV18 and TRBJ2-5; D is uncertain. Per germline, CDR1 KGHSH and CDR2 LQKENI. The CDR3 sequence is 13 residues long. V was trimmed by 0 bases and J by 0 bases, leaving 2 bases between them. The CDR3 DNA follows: TGTGCCAGCTCACCACCTAACCAAGAGACCCAGTACTTC. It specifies CASSPPNQETQYF.

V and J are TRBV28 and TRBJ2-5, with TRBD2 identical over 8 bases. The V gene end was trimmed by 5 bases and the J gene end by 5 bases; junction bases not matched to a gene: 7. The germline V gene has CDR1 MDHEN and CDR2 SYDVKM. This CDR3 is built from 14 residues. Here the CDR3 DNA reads TGTGCCAGCAGTGACGGGGGGGGGCGGGAGACCCAGTACTTC. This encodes CASSDGGGRETQYF.

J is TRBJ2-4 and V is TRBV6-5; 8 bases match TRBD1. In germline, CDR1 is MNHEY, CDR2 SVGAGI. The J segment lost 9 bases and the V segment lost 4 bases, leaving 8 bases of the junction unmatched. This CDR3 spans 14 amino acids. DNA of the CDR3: TGTGCCAGCAGTTTTGGGCAGGGGGCCGCCATTCAGTACTTC. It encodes CASSFGQGAAIQYF.

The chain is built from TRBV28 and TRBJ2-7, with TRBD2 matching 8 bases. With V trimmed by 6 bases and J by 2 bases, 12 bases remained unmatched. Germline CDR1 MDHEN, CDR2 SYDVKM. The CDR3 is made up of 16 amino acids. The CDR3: CASRTTPGLVTYEQYF. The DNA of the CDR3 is TGTGCCAGCAGAACCACACCGGGACTAGTAACCTACGAGCAGTACTTC.

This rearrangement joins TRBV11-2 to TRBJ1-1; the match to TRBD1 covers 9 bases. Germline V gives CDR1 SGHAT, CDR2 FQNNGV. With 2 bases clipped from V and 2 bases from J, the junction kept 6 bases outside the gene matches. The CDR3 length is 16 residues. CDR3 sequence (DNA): TGTGCCAGCAGCTTAACACCGGGACAGGGTAACACTGAAGCTTTCTTT. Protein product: CASSLTPGQGNTEAFF.

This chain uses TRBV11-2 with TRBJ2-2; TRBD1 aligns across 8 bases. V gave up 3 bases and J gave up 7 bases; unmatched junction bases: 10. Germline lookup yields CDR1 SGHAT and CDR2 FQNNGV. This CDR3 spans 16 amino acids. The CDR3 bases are TGTGCCAGCAGCTTTGGTCCAGGGGGCATGAACGGGGAGCTGTTTTTT. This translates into CASSFGPGGMNGELFF.

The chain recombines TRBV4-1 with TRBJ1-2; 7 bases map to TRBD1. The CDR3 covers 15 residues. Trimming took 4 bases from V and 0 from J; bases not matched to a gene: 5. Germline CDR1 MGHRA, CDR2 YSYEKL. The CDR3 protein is CASSRQGQPNYGYTF. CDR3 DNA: TGCGCCAGCAGCCGCCAGGGACAGCCTAACTATGGCTACACCTTC.

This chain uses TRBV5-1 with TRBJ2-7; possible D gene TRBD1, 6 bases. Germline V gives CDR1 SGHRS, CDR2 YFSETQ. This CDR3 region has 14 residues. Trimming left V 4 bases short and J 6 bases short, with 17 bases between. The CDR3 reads CASSLGHSLGEQYF. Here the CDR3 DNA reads TGCGCCAGCAGCCTGGGACACTCCCTTGGCGAGCAGTACTTC.

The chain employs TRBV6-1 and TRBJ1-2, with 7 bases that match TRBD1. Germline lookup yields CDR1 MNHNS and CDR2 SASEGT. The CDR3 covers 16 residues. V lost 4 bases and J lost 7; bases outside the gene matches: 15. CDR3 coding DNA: TGTGCCAGCAGTGTTAGGACAGGCTCTATGTTCACTGGCTACACCTTC. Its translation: CASSVRTGSMFTGYTF.